This entry features one T cell receptor beta chain sequence. This entry is derived from a study of blood T cell repertoires in COVID-19. Assay: immunoSEQ multiplex PCR; the TCRdb copy retains only in-frame clones and omits some. The data contain 350,000 to 500,000 clones, about 90% of them singletons. Trimming pared 1 base from V and 5 bases from J, leaving 15 bases between. CDR1 SGHRS and CDR2 YFSETQ come from the germline V gene. The CDR3 spans 15 residues. Material for sequencing was peripheral blood. The receptor was derived from a man younger than 30 with COVID-19, enrolled during active disease. V and J are TRBV5-1 and TRBJ2-5, with D possibly matching TRBD2 (5 bases). In nucleotides, the CDR3 is TGCGCCAGCAGCTTGAGTGGAGGTTCTATGGAGACCCAGTACTTC. Encoded protein: CASSLSGGSMETQYF.